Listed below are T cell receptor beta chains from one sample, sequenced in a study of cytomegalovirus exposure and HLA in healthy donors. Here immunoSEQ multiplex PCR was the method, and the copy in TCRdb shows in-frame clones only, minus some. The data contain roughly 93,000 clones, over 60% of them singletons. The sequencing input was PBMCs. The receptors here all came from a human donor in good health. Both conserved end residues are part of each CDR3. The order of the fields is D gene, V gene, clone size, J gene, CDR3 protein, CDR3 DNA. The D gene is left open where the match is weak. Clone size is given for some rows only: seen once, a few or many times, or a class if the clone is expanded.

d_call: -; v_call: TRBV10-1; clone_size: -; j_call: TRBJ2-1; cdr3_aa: CASSRGPGSEQFF; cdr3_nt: TGCGCCAGCAGTCGCGGCCCGGGAAGCGAGCAGTTCTTC
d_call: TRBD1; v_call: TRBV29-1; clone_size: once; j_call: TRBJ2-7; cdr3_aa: CSVGVTGGGEQYF; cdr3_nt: TGCAGCGTTGGGGTGACAGGGGGAGGCGAGCAGTACTTC
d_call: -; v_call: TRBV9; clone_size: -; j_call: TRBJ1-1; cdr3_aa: CASSVTQGTEAFF; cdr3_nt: TGTGCCAGCAGCGTAACACAGGGCACTGAAGCTTTCTTT
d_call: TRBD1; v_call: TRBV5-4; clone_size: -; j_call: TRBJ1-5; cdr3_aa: CASSLDRVGPQHF; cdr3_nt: TGTGCCAGCAGTTTGGACAGGGTCGGGCCCCAGCATTTT
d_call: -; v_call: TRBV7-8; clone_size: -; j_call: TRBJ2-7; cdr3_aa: CASSLGTAEKTYEQYF; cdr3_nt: TGTGCCAGCAGCTTAGGGACTGCCGAGAAAACCTACGAGCAGTACTTC
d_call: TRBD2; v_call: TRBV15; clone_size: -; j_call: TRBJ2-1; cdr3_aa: CATSTRLAGDNEQFF; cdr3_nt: TGTGCCACCAGCACACGACTAGCGGGAGACAATGAGCAGTTCTTC
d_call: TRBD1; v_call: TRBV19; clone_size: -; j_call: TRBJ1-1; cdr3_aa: CASSWTGGWVTEAFF; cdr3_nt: TGTGCCAGCAGCTGGACAGGGGGCTGGGTCACTGAAGCTTTCTTT
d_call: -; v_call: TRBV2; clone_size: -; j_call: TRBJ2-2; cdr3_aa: CASRDLGTGELFF; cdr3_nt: TGTGCCAGCAGGGACTTGGGGACCGGGGAGCTGTTTTTT
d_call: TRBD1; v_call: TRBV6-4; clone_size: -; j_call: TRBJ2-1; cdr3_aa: CASSKLGQGCEQFF; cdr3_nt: TGTGCCAGCAGCAAGTTGGGACAGGGTTGTGAGCAGTTCTTC
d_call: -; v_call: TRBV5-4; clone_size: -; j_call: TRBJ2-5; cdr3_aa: CASSFSGKPGQETQYF; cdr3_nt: TGTGCCAGCAGCTTTTCGGGGAAACCGGGCCAAGAGACCCAGTACTTC
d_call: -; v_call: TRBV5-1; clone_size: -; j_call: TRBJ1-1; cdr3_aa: CASSPKAGVNTEAFF; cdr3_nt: TGCGCCAGCAGCCCCAAGGCCGGGGTGAACACTGAAGCTTTCTTT
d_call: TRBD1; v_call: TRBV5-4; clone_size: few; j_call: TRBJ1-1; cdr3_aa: CASSPPYGTGNTEAFF; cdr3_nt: TGTGCCAGCAGCCCGCCGTACGGGACAGGGAACACTGAAGCTTTCTTT
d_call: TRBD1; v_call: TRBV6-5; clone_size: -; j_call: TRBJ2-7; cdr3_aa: CASSYSQGVSYEQYF; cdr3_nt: TGTGCCAGCAGTTACTCCCAGGGGGTGTCCTACGAGCAGTACTTC
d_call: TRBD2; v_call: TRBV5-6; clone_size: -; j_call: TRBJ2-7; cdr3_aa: CASNALREGSSYEQYF; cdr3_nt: TGTGCCAGCAACGCCTTGCGGGAGGGTAGCTCCTACGAGCAGTACTTC
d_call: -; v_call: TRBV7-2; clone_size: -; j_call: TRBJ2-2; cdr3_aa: CASSLDFRGGNTGELFF; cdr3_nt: TGTGCCAGCAGCTTAGATTTCAGGGGCGGAAACACCGGGGAGCTGTTTTTT
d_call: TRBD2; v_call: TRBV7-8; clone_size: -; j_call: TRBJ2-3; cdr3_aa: CASSLVLTGGPTQYF; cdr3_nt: TGTGCCAGCAGCTTAGTCCTCACGGGGGGGCCTACGCAGTATTTT
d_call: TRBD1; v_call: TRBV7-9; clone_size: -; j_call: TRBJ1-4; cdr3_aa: CASSLGQGGEKLFF; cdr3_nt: TGTGCCAGCAGCTTGGGACAGGGGGGTGAAAAACTGTTTTTT
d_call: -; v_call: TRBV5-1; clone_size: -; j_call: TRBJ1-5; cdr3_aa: CASSLAPDQPQHF; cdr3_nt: TGCGCCAGCAGCTTGGCCCCCGATCAGCCCCAGCATTTT
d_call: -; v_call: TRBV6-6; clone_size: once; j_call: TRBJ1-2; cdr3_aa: CASSYSRTGWGYTF; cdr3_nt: TGTGCCAGCAGTTACTCTAGAACAGGGTGGGGCTACACCTTC
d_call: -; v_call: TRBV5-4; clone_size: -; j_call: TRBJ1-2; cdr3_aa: CASSSPVDSGYGYTF; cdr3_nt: TGTGCCAGCAGCTCCCCAGTGGATTCGGGCTATGGCTACACCTTC
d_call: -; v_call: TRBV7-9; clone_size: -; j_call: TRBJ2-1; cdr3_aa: CASSFGTYNEQFF; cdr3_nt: TGTGCCAGCAGCTTTGGGACTTACAATGAGCAGTTCTTC
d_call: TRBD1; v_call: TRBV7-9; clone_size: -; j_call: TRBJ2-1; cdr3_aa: CASRLGGKNEQFF; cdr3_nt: TGTGCCAGCAGGTTAGGGGGCAAGAATGAGCAGTTCTTC
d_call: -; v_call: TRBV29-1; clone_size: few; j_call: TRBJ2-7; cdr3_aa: CSVGEVATSEQYF; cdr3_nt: TGCAGCGTAGGGGAGGTGGCAACGAGCGAGCAGTACTTC
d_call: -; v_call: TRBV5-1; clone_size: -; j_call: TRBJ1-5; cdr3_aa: CASSEDGINQPQHF; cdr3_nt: TGCGCCAGCAGCGAAGACGGGATCAATCAGCCCCAGCATTTT
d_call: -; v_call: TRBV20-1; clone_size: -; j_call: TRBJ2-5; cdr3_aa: CSIGLDAQYF; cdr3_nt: TGCAGTATCGGACTTGATGCCCAGTACTTC
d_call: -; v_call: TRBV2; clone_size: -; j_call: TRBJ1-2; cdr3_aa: CASSPQGVHGYTF; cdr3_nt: TGTGCCAGCAGTCCACAGGGAGTCCATGGCTACACCTTC
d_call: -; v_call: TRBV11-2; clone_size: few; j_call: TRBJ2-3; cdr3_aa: CASSLAPPPADTQYF; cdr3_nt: TGTGCCAGCAGCTTAGCCCCACCCCCAGCAGATACGCAGTATTTT
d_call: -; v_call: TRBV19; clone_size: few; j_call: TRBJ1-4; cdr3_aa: CASSTGEFLNEKLFF; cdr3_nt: TGTGCCAGTAGTACCGGAGAGTTCTTAAATGAAAAACTGTTTTTT
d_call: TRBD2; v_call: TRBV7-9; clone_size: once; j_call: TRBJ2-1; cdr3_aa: CASSVGSLAGVWNEQFF; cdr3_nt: TGTGCCAGCAGCGTAGGGAGCCTAGCGGGAGTATGGAATGAGCAGTTCTTC
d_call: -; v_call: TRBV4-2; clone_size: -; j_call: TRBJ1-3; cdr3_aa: CASSQITVINPAGNTIYF; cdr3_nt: TGTGCCAGCAGCCAAATAACAGTAATAAATCCTGCCGGAAACACCATATATTTT
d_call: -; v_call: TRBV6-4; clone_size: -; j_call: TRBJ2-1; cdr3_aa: CASSDPNSGQNEQFF; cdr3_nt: TGTGCCAGCAGTGACCCCAATAGCGGTCAAAATGAGCAGTTCTTC
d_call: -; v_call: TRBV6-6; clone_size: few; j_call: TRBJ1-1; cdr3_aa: CATRGFKGRTEAFF; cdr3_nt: TGTGCCACCAGGGGTTTTAAGGGGCGGACTGAAGCTTTCTTT
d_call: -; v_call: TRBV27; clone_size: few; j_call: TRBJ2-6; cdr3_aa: CASSPGGAGANVLTF; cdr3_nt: TGTGCCAGCAGTCCCGGGGGAGCTGGGGCCAACGTCCTGACTTTC
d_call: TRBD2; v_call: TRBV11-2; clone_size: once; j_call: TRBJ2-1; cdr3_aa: CASSLIGGGREFF; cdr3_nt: TGTGCCAGCAGCTTAATAGGCGGGGGTCGCGAGTTCTTC
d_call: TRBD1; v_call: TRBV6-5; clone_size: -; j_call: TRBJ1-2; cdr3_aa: CASSYEGQGGNYGYTF; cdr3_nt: TGTGCCAGCAGTTACGAGGGACAGGGGGGTAACTATGGCTACACCTTC
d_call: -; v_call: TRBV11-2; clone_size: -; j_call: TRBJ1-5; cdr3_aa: CASSEGWGPQHF; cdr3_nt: TGTGCCAGCAGTGAGGGATGGGGGCCCCAGCATTTT
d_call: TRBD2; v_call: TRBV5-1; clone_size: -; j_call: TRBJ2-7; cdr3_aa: CASSGGLAGREQYF; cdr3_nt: TGCGCCAGCAGCGGGGGACTAGCGGGACGGGAGCAGTACTTC
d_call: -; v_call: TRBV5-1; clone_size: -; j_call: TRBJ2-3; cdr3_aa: CASSSRGTDTQYF; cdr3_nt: TGCGCCAGCAGCTCCCGGGGCACAGATACGCAGTATTTT
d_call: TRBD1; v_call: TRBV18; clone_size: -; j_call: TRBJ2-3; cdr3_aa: CASSPGQGARDTQYF; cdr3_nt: TGTGCCAGCTCACCGGGACAGGGGGCCCGCGATACGCAGTATTTT
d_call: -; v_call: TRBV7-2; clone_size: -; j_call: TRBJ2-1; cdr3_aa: CASSLASPEQFF; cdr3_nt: TGTGCCAGCAGCTTAGCGAGCCCCGAGCAGTTCTTC
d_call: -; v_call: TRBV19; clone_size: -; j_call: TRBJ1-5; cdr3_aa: CASSSTDTDLGQPQHF; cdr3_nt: TGTGCCAGTAGCTCCACGGACACTGACTTGGGTCAGCCCCAGCATTTT
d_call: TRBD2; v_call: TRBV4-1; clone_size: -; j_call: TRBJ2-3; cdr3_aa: CASSQESSGGAGRIDTQYF; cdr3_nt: TGCGCCAGCAGCCAAGAATCTAGCGGGGGGGCCGGTCGGATAGATACGCAGTATTTT
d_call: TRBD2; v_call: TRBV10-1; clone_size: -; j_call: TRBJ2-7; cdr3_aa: CASSEGLAGGEKYF; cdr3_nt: TGCGCCAGCAGTGAGGGTCTAGCGGGAGGGGAAAAGTACTTC
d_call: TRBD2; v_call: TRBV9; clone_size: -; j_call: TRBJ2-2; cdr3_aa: CASTSGADTGELFF; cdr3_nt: TGTGCCAGCACTAGCGGAGCGGACACCGGGGAGCTGTTTTTT
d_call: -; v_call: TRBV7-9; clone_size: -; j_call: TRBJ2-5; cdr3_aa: CASSLGGNQETQYF; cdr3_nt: TGTGCCAGCAGCTTAGGAGGAAACCAAGAGACCCAGTACTTC
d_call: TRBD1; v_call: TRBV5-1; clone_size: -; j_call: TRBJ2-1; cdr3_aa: CASSWTGDSYNEQFF; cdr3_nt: TGCGCCAGCAGCTGGACAGGGGATTCCTACAATGAGCAGTTCTTC
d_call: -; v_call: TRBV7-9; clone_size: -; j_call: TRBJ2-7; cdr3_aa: CSSSPLSEQYF; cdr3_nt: TGTTCCAGCAGCCCCCTTTCCGAGCAGTACTTC
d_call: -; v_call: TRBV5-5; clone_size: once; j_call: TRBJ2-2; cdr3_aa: CASSLLRSGELFF; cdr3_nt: TGTGCCAGCAGCTTGCTCCGGTCCGGGGAGCTGTTTTTT
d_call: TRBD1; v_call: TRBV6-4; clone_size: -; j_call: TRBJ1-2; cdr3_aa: CASRPYPGQGDYGYTF; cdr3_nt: TGTGCCAGCAGACCTTATCCGGGACAGGGGGACTATGGCTACACCTTC
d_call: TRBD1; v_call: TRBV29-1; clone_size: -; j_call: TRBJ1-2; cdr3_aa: CSVEDRGGFGYTF; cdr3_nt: TGCAGCGTTGAGGACAGGGGGGGTTTTGGCTACACCTTC
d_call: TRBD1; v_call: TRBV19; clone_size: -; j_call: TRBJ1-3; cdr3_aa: CASIPTGSNGNTIYF; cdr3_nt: TGTGCCAGTATTCCGACAGGGTCGAACGGAAACACCATATATTTT
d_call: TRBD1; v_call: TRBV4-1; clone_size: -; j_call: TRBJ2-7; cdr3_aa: CASSQDRTGDDEQYF; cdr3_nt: TGCGCCAGCAGCCAAGATCGCACAGGGGATGACGAGCAGTACTTC
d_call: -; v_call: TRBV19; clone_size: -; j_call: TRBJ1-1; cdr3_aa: CASSAGPGIGTEAFF; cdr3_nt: TGTGCCAGTAGTGCGGGACCGGGGATTGGCACTGAAGCTTTCTTT
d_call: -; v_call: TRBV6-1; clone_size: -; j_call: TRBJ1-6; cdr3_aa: CASSEQGRVVPVPLHF; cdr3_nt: TGTGCCAGCAGTGAACAGGGTCGGGTTGTGCCGGTACCCCTCCACTTT
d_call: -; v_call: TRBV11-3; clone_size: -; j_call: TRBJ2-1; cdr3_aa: CASSPGAPNNEQFF; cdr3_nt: TGTGCCAGCAGCCCGGGAGCCCCAAACAATGAGCAGTTCTTC
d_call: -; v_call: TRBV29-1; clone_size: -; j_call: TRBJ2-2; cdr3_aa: CSTHQGGGELFF; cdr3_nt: TGCAGCACCCACCAGGGCGGCGGGGAGCTGTTTTTT
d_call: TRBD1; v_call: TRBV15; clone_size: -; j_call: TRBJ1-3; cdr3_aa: CATSPGTGSHSGNTIYF; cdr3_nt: TGTGCCACCAGCCCAGGGACAGGGAGCCATTCTGGAAACACCATATATTTT
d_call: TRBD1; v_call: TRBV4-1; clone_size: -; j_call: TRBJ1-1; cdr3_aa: CASSQSAGQQNTEAFF; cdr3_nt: TGCGCCAGCAGCCAATCCGCGGGACAGCAGAACACTGAAGCTTTCTTT